This TCR beta chain was recovered during a study of cytomegalovirus exposure and HLA in healthy donors. Study conclusions and caveats: A later analysis found that most CMV-associated TCR beta chains appeared HLA-restricted.

The CDR3 runs to 15 residues. The PCR had 60 Vbeta and 13 Jbeta primers. The table came from immunoSEQ multiplex PCR; TCRdb's copy has only in-frame clones and leaves some out. The sample consists of 100,000 to 150,000 clones, roughly 80% of them appearing once. About this clone: Its specificity is not known.

The receptor was isolated from a middle-aged woman in good health and CMV-seronegative. The chain combines TRBV12-2 with TRBJ2-7; the listed D gene, TRBD1, was not tested against the DNA. TRBV12-2 is a recognized pseudogene. Sequenced material: PBMCs. CDR3 sequence reads: CASRSWNRDSYEQYF. The CDR3 nucleotides read TGTGCAAGTCGTTCGTGGAACAGGGACTCCTACGAGCAGTACTTC.